This passage covers 4 T cell receptor beta chains from one sample sequenced in a study of identical twins listed by TCRdb under 2016. The method was 5' RACE. Sequencing took place on an Illumina HiSeq 2000. The public sequencing data were trimmed at Q25 with fastp and processed into clonotypes with MiXCR by TCRdb, which kept only in-frame beta chains. Each CDR3 protein appears once, grouped with its most common genes and DNA. The sample includes some 1,700,000 distinct CDR3 sequences, with less than 40% observed a single time. The ten most abundant clones make up less than 0.35% of the sample. Sequenced material: cord blood. All receptors derive from a newborn girl in good health.

The chain is built from TRBV6-1 and TRBJ1-5; possible D gene TRBD1, 5 bases. Trimming took 7 bases from V and 3 from J, leaving 16 bases between them. CDR3 size: 15 residues. Germline V gene sequence: CDR1 MNHNS, CDR2 SASEGT. CDR3 in amino acids: CASTQGGSYNQPQHF. CDR3 in DNA: TGTGCCAGCACTCAGGGAGGCAGCTACAATCAGCCCCAGCATTTT.

J is TRBJ1-5 and V is TRBV6-5; no definite D call. The CDR3 runs to 15 residues. Per germline, CDR1 MNHEY and CDR2 SVGAGI. With 0 bases removed from V and 1 base from J, the gap between germline ends came to 7 bases. The CDR3 DNA sequence: TGTGCCAGCAGTTACTCGAAAACAAGCAATCAGCCCCAGCATTTT. Its translation is CASSYSKTSNQPQHF.

This clonotype was counted a few times. V gene TRBV9 combines with J gene TRBJ2-1; 12 bases line up with TRBD2. The germline V gene has CDR1 SGDLS and CDR2 YYNGEE. Trimming took 1 base from V and 1 from J; bases not matched to a gene: 0. The CDR3 is 16 residues long. This chain's CDR3 is CASSVTSGRSYNEQFF. CDR3 DNA sequence: TGTGCCAGCAGCGTAACTAGCGGGAGGTCCTACAATGAGCAGTTCTTC.

Of note for this clonotype: One end of the junction fails to match germline, which may point to a read error. The chain couples TRBV2 to TRBJ2-1; maybe TRBD2 (5 bases). The CDR3 sequence is 15 residues long. Germline lookup yields CDR1 SNHLY and CDR2 FYNNEI. CDR3 coding DNA: TGTGCCAGCAGTGAAAGGCGGGCCCCCTACGATGAGCAGTTCTTC. Amino acids: CASSERRAPYDEQFF.